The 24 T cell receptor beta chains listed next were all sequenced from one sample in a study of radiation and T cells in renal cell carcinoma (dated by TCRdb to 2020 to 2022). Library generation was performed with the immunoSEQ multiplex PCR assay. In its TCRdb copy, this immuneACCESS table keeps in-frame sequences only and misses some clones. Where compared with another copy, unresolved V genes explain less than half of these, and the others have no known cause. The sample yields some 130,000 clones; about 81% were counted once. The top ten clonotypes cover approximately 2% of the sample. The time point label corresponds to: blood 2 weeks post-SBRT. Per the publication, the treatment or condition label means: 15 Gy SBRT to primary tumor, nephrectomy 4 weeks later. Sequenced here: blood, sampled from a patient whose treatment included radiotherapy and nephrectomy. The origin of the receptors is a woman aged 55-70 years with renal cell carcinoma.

The CDR3 nucleotides are TGTGCCAGCTCACCATACGACAGGGATGAAAAACTGTTTTTT. As protein: CASSPYDRDEKLFF. V usage is TRBV18 and J usage is TRBJ1-4, with 7 nucleotides matching TRBD1. Trimming at V came to 2 bases and at J to 6 bases, leaving 3 bases not matched to a gene. CDR3 length equals 14 residues. CDR1 and CDR2 (germline): KGHSH, LQKENI.

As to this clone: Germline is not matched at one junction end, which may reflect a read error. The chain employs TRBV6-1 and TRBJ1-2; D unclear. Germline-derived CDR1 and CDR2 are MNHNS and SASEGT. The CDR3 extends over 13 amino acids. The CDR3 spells CASREGGFYGYTF. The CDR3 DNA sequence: TGTGCCAGCAGGGAAGGAGGTTTTTATGGCTACACCTTC.

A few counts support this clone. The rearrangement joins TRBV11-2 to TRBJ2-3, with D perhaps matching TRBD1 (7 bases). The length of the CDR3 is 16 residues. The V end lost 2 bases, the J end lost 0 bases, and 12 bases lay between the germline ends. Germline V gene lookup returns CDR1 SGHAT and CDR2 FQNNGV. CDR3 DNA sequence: TGTGCCAGCAGCTTATGGAGGGGGCCCAGCACAGATACGCAGTATTTT. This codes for CASSLWRGPSTDTQYF.

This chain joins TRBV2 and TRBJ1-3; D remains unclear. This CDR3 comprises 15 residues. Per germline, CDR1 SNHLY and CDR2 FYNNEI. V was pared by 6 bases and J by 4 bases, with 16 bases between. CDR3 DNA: TGTGCCAGCAGAGCGGACGCTTCGGTCGGAAACACCATATATTTT. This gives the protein CASRADASVGNTIYF.

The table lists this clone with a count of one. CDR3 in amino acids: CASSIGTGENTEAFF. The CDR3 nucleotides read TGCGCCAGCAGCATCGGGACAGGGGAGAACACTGAAGCTTTCTTT. The gene calls are TRBV5-1 and TRBJ1-1, with 10 bases that match TRBD1. Per the germline V gene, CDR1 is SGHRS and CDR2 is YFSETQ. The CDR3 runs 15 residues. V shed 4 bases, J shed 1 base, and the junction held 4 bases outside the gene matches.

CDR3 sequence reads: CASSPGLAATGELFF. As DNA, the CDR3 is TGTGCCAGCAGCCCGGGACTAGCGGCCACCGGGGAGCTGTTTTTT. The rearrangement uses TRBV7-9 and TRBJ2-2, with TRBD2 identical over 11 bases. This CDR3 is 15 amino acids long. In germline, CDR1 is SEHNR, CDR2 FQNEAQ (reference sequence). J gave up 4 bases and V 5 bases, and 3 bases lay outside the gene matches.

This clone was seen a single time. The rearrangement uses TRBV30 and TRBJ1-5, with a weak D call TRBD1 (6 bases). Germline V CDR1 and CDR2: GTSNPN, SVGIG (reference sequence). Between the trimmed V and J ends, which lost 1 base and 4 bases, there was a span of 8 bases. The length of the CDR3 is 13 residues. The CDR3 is CAWSGQGNQPQHF. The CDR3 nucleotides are TGTGCCTGGAGTGGGCAGGGGAATCAGCCCCAGCATTTT.

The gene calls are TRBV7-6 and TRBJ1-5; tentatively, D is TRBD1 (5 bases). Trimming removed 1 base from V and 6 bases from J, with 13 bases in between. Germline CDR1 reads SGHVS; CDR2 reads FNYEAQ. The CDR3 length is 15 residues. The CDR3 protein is CASSLGGQGGQPQHF. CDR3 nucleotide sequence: TGTGCCAGCAGCTTAGGTGGGCAGGGCGGTCAGCCCCAGCATTTT.

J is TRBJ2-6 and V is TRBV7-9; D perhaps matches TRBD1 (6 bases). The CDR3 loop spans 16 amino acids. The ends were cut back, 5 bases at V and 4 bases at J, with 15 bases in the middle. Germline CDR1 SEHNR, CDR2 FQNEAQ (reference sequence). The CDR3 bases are TGTGCCAGCAGCCGTACCCAGGGGACCGGGGCCAACGTCCTGACTTTC. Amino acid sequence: CASSRTQGTGANVLTF.

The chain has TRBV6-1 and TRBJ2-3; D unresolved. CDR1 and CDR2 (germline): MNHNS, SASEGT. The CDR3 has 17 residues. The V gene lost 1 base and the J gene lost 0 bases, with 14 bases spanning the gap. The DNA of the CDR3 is TGTGCCAGCAGTGAAGGGTCAAGTCAAGCTAGCACAGATACGCAGTATTTT. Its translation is CASSEGSSQASTDTQYF.

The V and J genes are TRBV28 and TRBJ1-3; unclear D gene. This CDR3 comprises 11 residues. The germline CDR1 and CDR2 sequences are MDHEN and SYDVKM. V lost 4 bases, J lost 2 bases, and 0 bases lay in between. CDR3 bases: TGTGCCAGCAGTTCTGGAAACACCATATATTTT. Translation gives CASSSGNTIYF.

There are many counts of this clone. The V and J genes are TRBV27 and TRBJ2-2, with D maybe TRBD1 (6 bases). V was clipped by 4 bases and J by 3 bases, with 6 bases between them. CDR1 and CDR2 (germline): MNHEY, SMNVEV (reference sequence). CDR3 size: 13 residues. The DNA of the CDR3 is TGTGCCAGCAGTTGGGGGCACACCGGGGAGCTGTTTTTT. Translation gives CASSWGHTGELFF.

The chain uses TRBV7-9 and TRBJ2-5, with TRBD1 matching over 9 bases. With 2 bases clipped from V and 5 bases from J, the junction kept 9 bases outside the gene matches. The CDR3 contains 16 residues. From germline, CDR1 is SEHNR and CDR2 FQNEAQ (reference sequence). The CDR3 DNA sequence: TGTGCCAGCAGCTTACCGGGACAGGGCGTTAGTGAGACCCAGTACTTC. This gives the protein CASSLPGQGVSETQYF.

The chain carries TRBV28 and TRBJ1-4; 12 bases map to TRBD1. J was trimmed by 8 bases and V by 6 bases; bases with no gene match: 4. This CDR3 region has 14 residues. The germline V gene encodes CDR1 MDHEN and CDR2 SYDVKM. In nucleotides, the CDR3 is TGTGCCAGCAGGGGACAGGGGGCTAGGGAAAAACTGTTTTTT. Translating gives CASRGQGAREKLFF.

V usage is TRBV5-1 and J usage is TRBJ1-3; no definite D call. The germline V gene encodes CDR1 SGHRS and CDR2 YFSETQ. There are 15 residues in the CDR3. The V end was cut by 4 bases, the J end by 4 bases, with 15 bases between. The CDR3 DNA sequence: TGCGCCAGCAGCCTAACCGTTACCCAAGGAAACACCATATATTTT. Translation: CASSLTVTQGNTIYF. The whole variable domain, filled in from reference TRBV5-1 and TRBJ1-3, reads KAGVTQTPRYLIKTRGQQVTLSCSPISGHRSVSWYQQTPGQGLQFLFEYFSETQRNKGNFPGRFSGRQFSNSRSEMNVSTLELGDSALYLCASSLTVTQGNTIYFGEGSWLTVV.

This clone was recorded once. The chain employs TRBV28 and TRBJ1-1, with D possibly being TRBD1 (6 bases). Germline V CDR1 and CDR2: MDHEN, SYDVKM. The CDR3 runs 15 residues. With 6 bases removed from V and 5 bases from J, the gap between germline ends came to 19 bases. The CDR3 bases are TGTGCCAGCAGACCACCTCCCCGGGACACAACTGAAGCTTTCTTT. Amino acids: CASRPPPRDTTEAFF.

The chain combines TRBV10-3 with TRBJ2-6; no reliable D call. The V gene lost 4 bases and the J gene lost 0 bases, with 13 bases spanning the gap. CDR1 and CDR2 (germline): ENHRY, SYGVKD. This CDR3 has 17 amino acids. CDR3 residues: CAISVTPGSSGANVLTF. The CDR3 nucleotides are TGTGCCATCAGTGTTACTCCAGGCAGCTCTGGGGCCAACGTCCTGACTTTC.

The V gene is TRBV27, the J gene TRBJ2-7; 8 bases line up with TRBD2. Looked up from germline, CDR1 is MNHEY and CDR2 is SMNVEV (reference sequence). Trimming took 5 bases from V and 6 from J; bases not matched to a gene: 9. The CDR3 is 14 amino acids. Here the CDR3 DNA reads TGTGCCAGCAGTCAGCGGGGGCCCACATCCGAGCAGTACTTC. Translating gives CASSQRGPTSEQYF.

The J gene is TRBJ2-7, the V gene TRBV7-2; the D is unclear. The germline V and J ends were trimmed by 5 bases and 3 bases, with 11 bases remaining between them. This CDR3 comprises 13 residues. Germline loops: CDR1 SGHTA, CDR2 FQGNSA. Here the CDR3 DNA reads TGTGCCAGCAGCCCTAACGCGCGCTACGAGCAGTACTTC. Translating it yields CASSPNARYEQYF.

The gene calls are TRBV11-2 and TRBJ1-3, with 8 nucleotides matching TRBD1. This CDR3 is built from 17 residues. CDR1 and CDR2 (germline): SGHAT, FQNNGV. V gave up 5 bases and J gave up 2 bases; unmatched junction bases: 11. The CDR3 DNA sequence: TGTGCCAGCAGCCCTCGGACAGGGAGGAATCCTGGAAACACCATATATTTT. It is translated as CASSPRTGRNPGNTIYF. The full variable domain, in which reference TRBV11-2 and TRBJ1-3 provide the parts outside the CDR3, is EAGVAQSPRYKIIEKRQSVAFWCNPISGHATLYWYQQILGQGPKLLIQFQNNGVVDDSQLPKDRFSAERLKGVDSTLKIQPAKLEDSAVYLCASSPRTGRNPGNTIYFGEGSWLTVV.

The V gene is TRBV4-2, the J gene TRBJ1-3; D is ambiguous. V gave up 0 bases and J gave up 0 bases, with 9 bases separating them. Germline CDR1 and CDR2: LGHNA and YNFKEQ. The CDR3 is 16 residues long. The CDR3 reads CASSQDLVSSGNTIYF. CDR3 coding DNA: TGTGCCAGCAGCCAAGATTTGGTGTCCTCTGGAAACACCATATATTTT.

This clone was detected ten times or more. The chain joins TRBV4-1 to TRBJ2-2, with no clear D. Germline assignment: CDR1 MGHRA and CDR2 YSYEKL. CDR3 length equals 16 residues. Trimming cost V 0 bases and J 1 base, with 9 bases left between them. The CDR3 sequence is CASSQDGSLNTGELFF. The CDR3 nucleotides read TGCGCCAGCAGCCAAGATGGCAGCCTGAACACCGGGGAGCTGTTTTTT.

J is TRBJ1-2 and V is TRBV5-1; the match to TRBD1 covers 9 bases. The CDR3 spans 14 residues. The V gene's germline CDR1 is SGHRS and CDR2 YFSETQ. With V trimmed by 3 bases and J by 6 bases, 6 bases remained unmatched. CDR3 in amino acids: CASSWTGDANGYTF. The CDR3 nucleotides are TGCGCCAGCAGCTGGACAGGGGACGCCAATGGCTACACCTTC.

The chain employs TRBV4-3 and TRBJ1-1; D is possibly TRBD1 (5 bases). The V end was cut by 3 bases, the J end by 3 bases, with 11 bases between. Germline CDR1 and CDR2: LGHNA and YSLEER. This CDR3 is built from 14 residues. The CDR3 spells CASSQGRTYTEAFF. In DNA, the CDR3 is TGCGCCAGCAGCCAGGGACGGACGTACACTGAAGCTTTCTTT.